This entry is about one T cell receptor beta chain. Antigen: not known. It was with 60 Vbeta and 13 Jbeta primers that the PCR ran. The protocol was immunoSEQ multiplex PCR, while the TCRdb copy is restricted to in-frame clones and leaves out a portion. Of 130,000 to 150,000 clones listed, about 80% are singletons. Trimming left V 1 base short and J 0 bases short, with 6 bases between. Germline CDR1 is LGHNA and CDR2 is YNFKEQ. This CDR3 region has 14 residues. The source of the sample is a study of cytomegalovirus exposure and HLA in healthy donors. Study observations and caveats: As immune exposure information, only CMV serostatus was available.

This sequence originates from a male donor in good health and CMV-seronegative. The chain is built from TRBV4-2 and TRBJ1-1; D might be TRBD1 (6 bases). The sequenced sample was PBMCs. The CDR3 spells CASSQAGVNTEAFF. CDR3 DNA sequence: TGTGCCAGCAGCCAAGCAGGGGTGAACACTGAAGCTTTCTTT.